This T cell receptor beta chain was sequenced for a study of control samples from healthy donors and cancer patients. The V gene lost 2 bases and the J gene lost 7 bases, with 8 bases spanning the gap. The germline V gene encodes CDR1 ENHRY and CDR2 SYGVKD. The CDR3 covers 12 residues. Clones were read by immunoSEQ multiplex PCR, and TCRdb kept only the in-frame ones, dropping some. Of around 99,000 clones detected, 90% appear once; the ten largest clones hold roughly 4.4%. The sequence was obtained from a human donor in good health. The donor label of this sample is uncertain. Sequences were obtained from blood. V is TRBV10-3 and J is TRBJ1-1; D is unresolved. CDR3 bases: TGTGCCATCAGTGAGAACGGCAGTGAAGCTTTCTTT. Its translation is CAISENGSEAFF.